These T cell receptor beta chains were read from a single sample in a study of blood T cell repertoires in COVID-19. TCRdb keeps only in-frame clones here, not all; method: immunoSEQ multiplex PCR. The sample consists of 95,000 to 100,000 clones, 85% of them appearing once. Sequenced sample: peripheral blood. The receptors stem from a woman aged 70-85 years with active or convalescent COVID-19. The CDR3 runs from the conserved cysteine through the conserved F or W. D genes are given only for firm matches. For some rows the clone size is stated as once, few or many, or as a class when expanded; others skip it.

size	V	J	D	DNA	CDR3
-	TRBV12-3/TRBV12-4	TRBJ1-3	-	TGTGCCAGCAGCTTCGGGTCGGGAAACACCATATATTTT	CASSFGSGNTIYF
-	TRBV19	TRBJ1-5	-	TGTGCCAGTAGTATAGCCCACGGGAGCAATCAGCCCCAGCATTTT	CASSIAHGSNQPQHF
-	TRBV11-2	TRBJ2-4	TRBD1	TGTGCCAGCAGCTTAGAGACAGGGAGTACTCAGTACTTC	CASSLETGSTQYF
-	TRBV9	TRBJ2-1	-	TGTGCCAGCAGCGCCCCCAACTCGGGGGAGATAAGAAGCTATTACAATGAGCAGTTCTTC	CASSAPNSGEIRSYYNEQFF
-	TRBV7-8	TRBJ2-1	TRBD2	TGTGCCAGCAGCCGCTATAGAGCGGGAGGGTACAATGAGCAGTTCTTC	CASSRYRAGGYNEQFF
-	TRBV7-8	TRBJ2-2	TRBD1	TGTGCCAGCAGCTGGGACAGAAACACCGGGGAGCTGTTTTTT	CASSWDRNTGELFF
-	TRBV25-1	TRBJ2-7	-	TGTGCCAGCAGTGACGGGTCGGGGAGAAACTACGAGCAGTACTTC	CASSDGSGRNYEQYF
-	TRBV5-1	TRBJ2-3	TRBD1	TGCGCCAGCAGCTTGGCCCCGGGACAGGGACCAGATACGCAGTATTTT	CASSLAPGQGPDTQYF
-	TRBV7-8	TRBJ2-7	-	TGTGCCAGCAGCTCCGGTTTGGTGCAGTACTTC	CASSSGLVQYF
once	TRBV12-5	TRBJ1-2	-	TGTGCTAGTGGTTCTCTAGGAGATGGCTACACCTTC	CASGSLGDGYTF
-	TRBV19	TRBJ1-1	TRBD1	TGTGCCAGTAGTATTACAGGGGGCCTCACTGAAGCTTTCTTT	CASSITGGLTEAFF
-	TRBV6-5	TRBJ2-2	-	TGTGCCAGCGGGGGACTGATAACGAACACCGGGGAGCTGTTTTTT	CASGGLITNTGELFF
-	TRBV10-3	TRBJ2-5	TRBD2	TGTGCCATCAGCGAAGCGGGAGCGGAGACCCAGTACTTC	CAISEAGAETQYF
-	TRBV19	TRBJ2-3	-	TGTGCCAGTAGGCGACAGGTTTACGGCACAGATACGCAGTATTTT	CASRRQVYGTDTQYF
-	TRBV5-1	TRBJ1-4	TRBD1	TGCGCCAGCAGCTTGGGGACAGGGCAAGAAAAACTGTTTTTT	CASSLGTGQEKLFF
-	TRBV10-3	TRBJ1-6	TRBD1	TGTGCCATCAGTGAACAGGGGGGTTCACCCCTCCACTTT	CAISEQGGSPLHF
-	TRBV19	TRBJ1-6	TRBD1	TGTGCCACCGCCGAGACAGGGAGTCATTCACCCCTCCACTTT	CATAETGSHSPLHF
-	TRBV7-9	TRBJ1-4	-	TGTGCCAGCAGCTTCCGCACAAACAGGGTGGCTAATGAAAAACTGTTTTTT	CASSFRTNRVANEKLFF
-	TRBV7-6	TRBJ2-1	TRBD2	TGTGCCAGCAGCTCCGTGCGGGGGAGTGTGGGGTTCTTC	CASSSVRGSVGFF
-	TRBV7-9	TRBJ1-1	TRBD1	TGTGCCAGCAGCTTACCACGGGACAGGTTTTCCGGGGACACTGAAGCTTTCTTT	CASSLPRDRFSGDTEAFF
-	TRBV4-1	TRBJ2-7	-	TGCGCCAGCAGCCAATCGTTAGCCGGCTCCTACGAGCAGTACTTC	CASSQSLAGSYEQYF
-	TRBV5-6	TRBJ1-3	-	TGTGCCAGCAGCTTGGCTCTATCGAGGTGGTTGGACACCATATATTTT	CASSLALSRWLDTIYF
-	TRBV5-4	TRBJ2-5	TRBD2	TGTGCCAGCAGCTTTGGGGGACTAGCGGGAGCCAAGGGGGAGACCCAGTACTTC	CASSFGGLAGAKGETQYF